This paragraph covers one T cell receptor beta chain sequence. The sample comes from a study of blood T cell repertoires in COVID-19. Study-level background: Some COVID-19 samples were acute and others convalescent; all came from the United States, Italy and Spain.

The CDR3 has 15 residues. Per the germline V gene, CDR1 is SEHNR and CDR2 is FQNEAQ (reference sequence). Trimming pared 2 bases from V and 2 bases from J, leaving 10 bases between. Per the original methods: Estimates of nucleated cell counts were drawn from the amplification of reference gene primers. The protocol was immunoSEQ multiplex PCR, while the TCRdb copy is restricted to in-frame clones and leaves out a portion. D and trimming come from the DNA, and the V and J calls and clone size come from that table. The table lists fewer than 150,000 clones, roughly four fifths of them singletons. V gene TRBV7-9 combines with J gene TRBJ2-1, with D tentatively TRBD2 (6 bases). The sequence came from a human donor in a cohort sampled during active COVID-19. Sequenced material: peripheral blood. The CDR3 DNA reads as TGTGCCAGCAGCTTACACGGGGGACCCTACAATGAGCAGTTCTTC. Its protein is CASSLHGGPYNEQFF.